The next 22 T cell receptor beta chains were all read from a single sample in a study of T cell changes during pregnancy in multiple sclerosis. Produced via immunoSEQ multiplex PCR; TCRdb's table is partial and in-frame only. The sample lists around 60,000 clones; around 93% were seen once. This specimen was peripheral blood, taken in the second trimester of pregnancy. Receptor source: a female donor in good health, enrolled as a control in a pregnancy study.

This clone was detected only once. This rearrangement joins TRBV14 to TRBJ2-1; D gene ambiguous. The CDR3 spans 11 residues. Trimming removed 1 base from V and 7 bases from J, with 2 bases in between. Germline V gene data show CDR1 as SGHDN and CDR2 as FVKESK. The DNA for the CDR3 is TGTGCCAGCAGCCAAGTAAATGAGCAGTTCTTC. It specifies CASSQVNEQFF. The full variable domain, its missing parts supplied by reference TRBV14 and TRBJ2-1, is EAGVTQFPSHSVIEKGQTVTLRCDPISGHDNLYWYRRVMGKEIKFLLHFVKESKQDESGMPNNRFLAERTGGTYSTLKVQPAELEDSGVYFCASSQVNEQFFGPGTRLTVL.

J is TRBJ2-5 and V is TRBV11-3, with a possible D match to TRBD2 (7 bases). Germline CDR1 is SGHNT and CDR2 is YENEEA. The CDR3 is 15 amino acids. V lost 6 bases and J 2 bases, leaving 16 bases between the germline ends. Here the CDR3 DNA reads TGTGCCAGCAGTAGGAACGGGGGGCTTCAAGAGACCCAGTACTTC. It is translated as CASSRNGGLQETQYF.

Here the CDR3 reads CASGLTGAGNTIYF. CDR3 DNA sequence: TGTGCCAGCGGTCTCACAGGGGCAGGAAACACCATATATTTT. This chain joins TRBV28 and TRBJ1-3; 7 bases are shared with TRBD1. This CDR3 spans 14 amino acids. With V trimmed by 8 bases and J by 4 bases, 8 bases remained unmatched. Germline values: CDR1 MDHEN, CDR2 SYDVKM.

V usage is TRBV27 and J usage is TRBJ2-1, with 10 positions matching TRBD2. The CDR3 has 14 residues. Germline CDR1 MNHEY, CDR2 SMNVEV (reference sequence). The V and J ends lost 10 bases and 4 bases, in that order; junction bases with no gene match: 7. The DNA of the CDR3 is TGTGCCACGCAACTAGCGGGGCCTTACAATGAGCAGTTCTTC. Amino acid sequence: CATQLAGPYNEQFF.

V is TRBV7-6 and J is TRBJ2-3, with D tentatively TRBD2 (5 bases). The CDR3 length is 16 residues. Germline values: CDR1 SGHVS, CDR2 FNYEAQ. Between the trimmed V and J ends, which lost 3 bases and 2 bases, there was a span of 15 bases. CDR3: CASSFTSFGVTDTQYF. The DNA for the CDR3 is TGTGCCAGCAGCTTTACTAGTTTTGGAGTCACAGATACGCAGTATTTT.

The gene calls are TRBV18 and TRBJ1-5; D might be TRBD1 (5 bases). Trimming left V 1 base short and J 0 bases short, with 10 bases between. This CDR3 has 16 residues. Per the germline V gene, CDR1 is KGHSH and CDR2 is LQKENI. The chain's CDR3 is CASSPQGWDSNQPQHF. CDR3 DNA sequence: TGTGCCAGCTCACCACAGGGGTGGGATAGCAATCAGCCCCAGCATTTT.

The chain combines TRBV9 with TRBJ1-3, with 10 bases fitting TRBD1. V lost 3 bases and J lost 4; bases outside the gene matches: 7. Germline values: CDR1 SGDLS, CDR2 YYNGEE. There are 16 residues in the CDR3. This CDR3 reads CASSALRDRGGNTIYF. In DNA form, the CDR3 reads TGTGCCAGCAGCGCGCTCCGGGACAGGGGAGGAAACACCATATATTTT.

This clone was seen only a few times. The chain links TRBV6-4 to TRBJ2-1; D unclear. The V gene lost 6 bases and the J gene lost 0 bases, with 12 bases spanning the gap. The CDR3 is 15 amino acids. The germline V gene encodes CDR1 MRHNA and CDR2 SNTAGT. CDR3 sequence (DNA): TGTGCCAGCAGCCCCTTCGAGAGCTCCTACAATGAGCAGTTCTTC. As protein: CASSPFESSYNEQFF.

The chain recombines TRBV5-6 with TRBJ2-3, with 11 bases identical to TRBD2. CDR1 is SGHDT, CDR2 YYEEEE, per germline. With 6 bases clipped from V and 2 bases from J, the junction kept 5 bases outside the gene matches. The CDR3 loop spans 15 amino acids. The CDR3 is CASIRLAGSTDTQYF. The CDR3 bases are TGTGCCAGCATTCGACTAGCGGGATCCACAGATACGCAGTATTTT.

The V and J genes are TRBV11-2 and TRBJ2-5, with 7 bases that match TRBD2. The CDR3 extends over 13 amino acids. Trimming at V came to 1 base and at J to 6 bases, leaving 2 bases not matched to a gene. Germline V gene sequence: CDR1 SGHAT, CDR2 FQNNGV. The CDR3 DNA is TGTGCCAGCAGCTTAGGAGCGGGGCAGACCCAGTACTTC. It codes for CASSLGAGQTQYF.

The chain joins TRBV15 to TRBJ2-7; D is possibly TRBD2 (6 bases). CDR1 is LNHNV, CDR2 YYDKDF, per germline (reference sequence). V lost 2 bases and J 5 bases, leaving 10 bases between the germline ends. This CDR3 spans 13 amino acids. The CDR3 DNA follows: TGTGCCACCAGCAGAATCAGGGAGGACGAGCAGTACTTC. It codes for CATSRIREDEQYF.

The chain recombines TRBV19 with TRBJ2-3, with 10 bases that match TRBD2. Trimming took 5 bases from V and 8 from J; bases not matched to a gene: 13. Germline values: CDR1 LNHDA, CDR2 SQIVND (reference sequence). The CDR3 spans 16 residues. CDR3 amino acids: CASSSSAGGFPGTQYF. CDR3 coding DNA: TGTGCCAGTAGTTCCTCAGCGGGGGGGTTCCCTGGTACGCAGTATTTT.

The chain employs TRBV6-5 and TRBJ2-1; D is possibly TRBD2 (6 bases). The CDR3 is 13 residues long. V lost 10 bases to trimming and J lost 6 bases, with 16 bases between them. Germline V gives CDR1 MNHEY, CDR2 SVGAGI. The CDR3 sequence: CATRRPGGNEQFF. CDR3 DNA: TGTGCCACACGCCGCCCCGGGGGCAATGAGCAGTTCTTC.

Worth noting for this clone: At one of its ends the junction is not consistent with the germline gene, which may arise from a read error. The gene calls are TRBV14 and TRBJ2-1; D possibly corresponds to TRBD1 (6 bases). This CDR3 contains 16 residues. The germline gives CDR1 SGHDN, CDR2 FVKESK. CDR3 sequence (DNA): TGTGCCAGCAGCCAAGATGGCACAGGGCGGAACAAAGAGCAGTTCTTC. This encodes CASSQDGTGRNKEQFF.

The rearrangement links TRBV7-9 to TRBJ2-5, with D unresolved. Trimming cost V 6 bases and J 6 bases, with 5 bases left between them. The CDR3 totals 10 residues. Looked up from germline, CDR1 is SEHNR and CDR2 is FQNEAQ (reference sequence). CDR3 sequence reads: CASSSKTQYF. CDR3 nucleotides: TGTGCCAGCAGTTCTAAGACCCAGTACTTC.

The chain couples TRBV7-6 to TRBJ2-1; TRBD2 agrees at 12 bases. Germline assignment: CDR1 SGHVS and CDR2 FNYEAQ. V lost 4 bases, J lost 15 bases, and 22 bases stayed unmatched. This CDR3 has 18 residues. The CDR3 reads CASSCPWFLAGGPGGGFF. CDR3 DNA sequence: TGTGCCAGCAGCTGTCCGTGGTTCCTAGCGGGAGGGCCCGGCGGTGGGTTCTTC.

This sequence joins TRBV28 and TRBJ2-5; D may be TRBD1 (8 bases). CDR1 MDHEN and CDR2 SYDVKM come from the germline V gene. V was clipped by 6 bases and J by 4 bases, with 15 bases between them. The CDR3 totals 14 residues. The DNA of the CDR3 is TGTGCCAGCAGAGGACAGGGAGGGAGAGAGACCCAGTACTTC. Protein product: CASRGQGGRETQYF. Filled out from reference TRBV28 and TRBJ2-5, the complete variable domain reads DVKVTQSSRYLVKRTGEKVFLECVQDMDHENMFWYRQDPGLGLRLIYFSYDVKMKEKGDIPEGYSVSREKKERFSLILESASTNQTSMYLCASRGQGGRETQYFGPGTRLLVL.

This rearrangement joins TRBV6-5 to TRBJ1-1; TRBD1 might be the D (6 bases). Germline V lookup: CDR1 MNHEY, CDR2 SVGAGI. CDR3 length: 13 residues. With 7 bases removed from V and 1 base from J, the gap between germline ends came to 10 bases. The CDR3 DNA follows: TGTGCCAGCACCCGGACAGCGAACACTGAAGCTTTCTTT. It translates to CASTRTANTEAFF.

This sequence joins TRBV4-2 and TRBJ1-2; no clear D. Per germline, CDR1 LGHNA and CDR2 YNFKEQ. CDR3 size: 14 residues. Trimming shortened V by 0 bases and J by 7 bases, and 12 bases separated the two germline ends. The CDR3 DNA reads as TGTGCCAGCAGCCAAGAGTCCGTGACTGGTGGCTACACCTTC. Encoded protein: CASSQESVTGGYTF.

V gene TRBV9 combines with J gene TRBJ1-5, with 10 bases fitting TRBD1. This CDR3 comprises 14 residues. V dropped 4 bases and J dropped 5; count of bases not matched to a gene: 3. The germline gives CDR1 SGDLS, CDR2 YYNGEE. The CDR3 loop reads CASSRTGGHQPQHF. The CDR3 region has the DNA TGTGCCAGCAGCAGGACAGGGGGTCATCAGCCCCAGCATTTT.

The chain links TRBV5-1 to TRBJ2-7, with a tentative D call TRBD2 (6 bases). The germline gives CDR1 SGHRS, CDR2 YFSETQ. Trimming shortened V by 4 bases and J by 3 bases, and 17 bases separated the two germline ends. The CDR3 is 15 amino acids. The CDR3 sequence: CASSGTAQAYYEQYF. The CDR3 DNA is TGCGCCAGCAGCGGGACTGCCCAAGCCTACTACGAGCAGTACTTC.

This chain joins TRBV4-3 and TRBJ2-2; 8 nucleotides match TRBD2. V dropped 5 bases and J dropped 3; count of bases not matched to a gene: 11. Germline V gene lookup returns CDR1 LGHNA and CDR2 YSLEER. This CDR3 contains 17 residues. The chain's CDR3 is CASSSHIGGAYTGELFF. The CDR3 DNA follows: TGCGCCAGCAGCTCTCACATCGGGGGGGCGTACACCGGGGAGCTGTTTTTT.